The entry that follows covers one T cell receptor (beta chain) sequence. The antigen is unknown. The sample is drawn from a study of CD8+ T cells in alopecia areata. Turning to the study itself: Tofacitinib was given for 6 to 18 months, then stopped for 6 months. Using the percentage of affected scalp area, treated patients' severity was scored.

Sample treatment: oral pan-JAK inhibitor, 5-10 mg twice daily. Lesional scalp tissue (obtained by punch biopsy) and peripheral blood were collected from alopecia areata patients. Study outcomes and limitations: TCR sharing was clearer in mice than between patients, perhaps partly owing to patient HLA diversity.

Following RNA extraction, reverse transcription yielded cDNA that acted as the sequencing template. The table came from immunoSEQ multiplex PCR; TCRdb's copy has only in-frame clones and leaves some out. In the table there are some 200,000 clones, less than 75% of which are singletons. The receptor's source is a human donor with alopecia areata. The source material was CD4+ T cells sorted from blood, sampled at week 4, from a patient treated with tofacitinib.

This CDR3 reads CASSAGTATQETQYF. As DNA, the CDR3 is TGTGCCAGCAGCGCCGGGACAGCGACGCAAGAGACCCAGTACTTC. The rearrangement joins TRBV9 to TRBJ2-5; 7 positions match TRBD1. Germline V CDR1 and CDR2: SGDLS, YYNGEE. This CDR3 is built from 15 residues. The V segment lost 3 bases and the J segment 2 bases; nucleotides outside the gene matches: 7.